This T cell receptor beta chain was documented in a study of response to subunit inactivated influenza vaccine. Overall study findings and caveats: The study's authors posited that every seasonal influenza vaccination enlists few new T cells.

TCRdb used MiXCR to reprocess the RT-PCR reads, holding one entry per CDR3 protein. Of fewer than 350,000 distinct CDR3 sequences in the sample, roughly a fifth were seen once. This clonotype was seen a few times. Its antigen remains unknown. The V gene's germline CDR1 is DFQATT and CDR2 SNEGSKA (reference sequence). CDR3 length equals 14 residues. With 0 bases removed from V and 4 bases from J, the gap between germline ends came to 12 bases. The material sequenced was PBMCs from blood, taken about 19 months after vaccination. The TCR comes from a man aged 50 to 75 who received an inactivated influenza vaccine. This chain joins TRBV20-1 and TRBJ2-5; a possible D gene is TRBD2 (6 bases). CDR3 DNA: TGCAGTGCTAGAGATCGCCGGAGGGCAGAGACCCAGTACTTC. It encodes CSARDRRRAETQYF.